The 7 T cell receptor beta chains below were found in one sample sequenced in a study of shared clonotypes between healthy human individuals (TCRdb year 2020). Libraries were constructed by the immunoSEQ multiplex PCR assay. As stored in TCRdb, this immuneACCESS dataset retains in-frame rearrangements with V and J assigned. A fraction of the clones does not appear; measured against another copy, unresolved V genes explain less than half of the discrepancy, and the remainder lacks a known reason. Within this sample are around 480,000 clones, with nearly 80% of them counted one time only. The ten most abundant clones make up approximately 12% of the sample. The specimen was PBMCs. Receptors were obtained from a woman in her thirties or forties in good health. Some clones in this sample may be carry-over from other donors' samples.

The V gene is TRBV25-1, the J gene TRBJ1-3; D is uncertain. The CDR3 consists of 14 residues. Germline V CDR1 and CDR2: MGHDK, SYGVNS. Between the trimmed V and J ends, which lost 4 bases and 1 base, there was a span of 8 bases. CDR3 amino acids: CASSGLGSGNTIYF. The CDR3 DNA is TGTGCCAGCAGTGGATTGGGGTCTGGAAACACCATATATTTT.

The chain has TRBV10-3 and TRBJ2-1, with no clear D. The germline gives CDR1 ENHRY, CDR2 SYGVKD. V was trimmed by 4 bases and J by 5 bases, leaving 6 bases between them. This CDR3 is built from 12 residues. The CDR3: CAISALNNEQFF. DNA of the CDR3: TGTGCCATCAGTGCGCTTAACAATGAGCAGTTCTTC.

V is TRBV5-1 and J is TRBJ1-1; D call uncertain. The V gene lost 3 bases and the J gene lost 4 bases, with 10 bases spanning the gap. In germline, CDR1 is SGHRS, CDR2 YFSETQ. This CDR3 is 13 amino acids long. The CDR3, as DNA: TGCGCCAGCAGCTCCATAACGGGCACTGAAGCTTTCTTT. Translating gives CASSSITGTEAFF. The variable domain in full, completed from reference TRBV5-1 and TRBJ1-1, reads KAGVTQTPRYLIKTRGQQVTLSCSPISGHRSVSWYQQTPGQGLQFLFEYFSETQRNKGNFPGRFSGRQFSNSRSEMNVSTLELGDSALYLCASSSITGTEAFFGQGTRLTVV.

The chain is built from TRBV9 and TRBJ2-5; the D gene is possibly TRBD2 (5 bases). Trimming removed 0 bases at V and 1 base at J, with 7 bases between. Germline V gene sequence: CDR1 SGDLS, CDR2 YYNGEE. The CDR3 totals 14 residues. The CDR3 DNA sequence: TGTGCCAGCAGCGTAGCTAGCAGCCAAGAGACCCAGTACTTC. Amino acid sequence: CASSVASSQETQYF.

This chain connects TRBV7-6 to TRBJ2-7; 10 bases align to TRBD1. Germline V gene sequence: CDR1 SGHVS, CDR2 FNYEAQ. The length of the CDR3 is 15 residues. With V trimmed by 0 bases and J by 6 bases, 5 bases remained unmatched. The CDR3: CASSLAWTGGSEQYF. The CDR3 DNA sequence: TGTGCCAGCAGCTTAGCGTGGACAGGGGGGTCCGAGCAGTACTTC.

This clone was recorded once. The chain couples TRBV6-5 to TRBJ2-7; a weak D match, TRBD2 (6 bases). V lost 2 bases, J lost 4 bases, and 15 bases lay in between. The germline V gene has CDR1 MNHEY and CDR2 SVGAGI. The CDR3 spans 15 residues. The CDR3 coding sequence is TGTGCCAGCAGTTACGGGTCGGAGGGTGGGTACGAGCAGTACTTC. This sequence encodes CASSYGSEGGYEQYF.

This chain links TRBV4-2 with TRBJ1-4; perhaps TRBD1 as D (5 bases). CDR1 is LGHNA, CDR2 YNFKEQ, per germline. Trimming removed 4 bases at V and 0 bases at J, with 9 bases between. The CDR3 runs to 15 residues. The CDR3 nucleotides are TGTGCCAGCAGCCGGGAACAGGCAACTAATGAAAAACTGTTTTTT. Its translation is CASSREQATNEKLFF.